This T cell receptor gamma chain came from a study of gamma-delta chains in newborns, infants, children. Study-level information: Microbial exposure reportedly drives polyclonal innate γδ T cell expansion after birth.

TCRdb reprocessed the reads through CATT. The data hold some 2,800 gamma-chain clones, with more than 25% observed a single time. As concerns this clone: The identical CDR3 is also encoded by other nucleotide sequences in the sample.

The CDR3 runs 17 residues. Germline lookup yields CDR1 GITISATS and CDR2 ISYDGTV (reference sequence). The ends lost 0 bases at V and 7 bases at J; junction bases unmatched: 6. The sequence was collected from a child who was a newborn, infant or young child, either healthy, febrile or measles-vaccinated (not recorded which). The sequenced sample was blood. The chain uses TRGV9 and TRGJP. The CDR3 here is CALWEVLGELGKKIKVF. The CDR3 region has the DNA TGTGCCTTGTGGGAGGTGCTCGGCGAGTTGGGCAAAAAAATCAAGGTATTT.